Listed below are T cell receptor beta chains from one sample, sequenced in a study of shared clonotypes between healthy human individuals. Only in-frame clones appear in the TCRdb table, and some are missing; sequencing was by immunoSEQ multiplex PCR. The table has millions of clones, approximately 94% seen once. Sequencing input: naive CD8+ T cells sorted from blood. The receptors were gathered from a man aged 18-30 years in good health. The CDR3 runs from the conserved cysteine through the conserved F or W. The D gene is left open where the match is weak.

J gene | D gene | V gene | CDR3 protein | CDR3 DNA
TRBJ2-7 | TRBD1 | TRBV11-2 | CASQMGQAPSYEQYF | TGTGCCAGCCAAATGGGACAGGCCCCTTCCTACGAGCAGTACTTC
TRBJ2-3 | NA | TRBV15 | CATWDRGSADTQYF | TGTGCCACCTGGGACCGAGGGTCCGCAGATACGCAGTATTTT
TRBJ2-1 | NA | TRBV7-2 | CASSLGAEQFF | TGTGCCAGCAGCCTAGGGGCTGAGCAGTTCTTC
TRBJ2-7 | NA | TRBV5-4 | CASSLGGPPTPYEQYF | TGTGCCAGCAGCTTGGGGGGGCCACCCACCCCCTACGAGCAGTACTTC
TRBJ2-7 | TRBD1 | TRBV6-1 | CASGQGGEQYF | TGTGCCAGCGGACAGGGCGGCGAGCAGTACTTC
TRBJ2-4 | NA | TRBV5-1 | CASSLEGRLYF | TGCGCCAGCAGCTTGGAAGGCCGTCTCTACTTC
TRBJ2-5 | NA | TRBV30 | CAVTGTDLYQETQYF | TGTGCCGTCACAGGGACCGACTTGTACCAAGAGACCCAGTACTTC
TRBJ2-5 | NA | TRBV19 | CASSIIHREPQETQYF | TGTGCCAGTAGTATAATACACAGAGAACCCCAAGAGACCCAGTACTTC
TRBJ2-5 | NA | TRBV14 | CASSQDGGGETQYF | TGTGCCAGCAGCCAAGACGGGGGCGGGGAGACCCAGTACTTC
TRBJ1-5 | TRBD1 | TRBV4-3 | CASSQGTGDGNQPQHF | TGCGCCAGCAGCCAGGGTACAGGGGATGGCAATCAGCCCCAGCATTTT
TRBJ1-6 | NA | TRBV4-1 | CASSQEAGALNSPLHF | TGCGCCAGCAGCCAAGAGGCGGGGGCCCTTAATTCACCCCTCCACTTT
TRBJ2-7 | NA | TRBV11-3 | CASSLASSYEQYF | TGTGCCAGCAGCTTAGCGAGTAGCTACGAGCAGTACTTC
TRBJ1-6 | TRBD1 | TRBV5-5 | CASSSEGQGARSRSPLHF | TGTGCCAGCAGCTCGGAGGGACAGGGGGCGCGGAGTCGTTCACCCCTCCACTTT
TRBJ2-7 | NA | TRBV13 | CASSSTTYEQYF | TGTGCCAGCAGCTCAACCACCTACGAGCAGTACTTC
TRBJ2-2 | NA | TRBV5-6 | CASSSPREVDTGELFF | TGTGCCAGCAGCTCTCCCCGTGAGGTGGACACCGGGGAGCTGTTTTTT
TRBJ2-3 | NA | TRBV7-9 | CASSPPQGYTDTQYF | TGTGCCAGCAGCCCTCCGCAGGGGTACACAGATACGCAGTATTTT
TRBJ1-2 | NA | TRBV7-9 | CASSLEGNYGYTF | TGTGCCAGCAGCTTAGAGGGGAACTATGGCTACACCTTC
TRBJ2-7 | NA | TRBV11-2 | CASSFPAYEQYF | TGTGCCAGCAGCTTCCCCGCCTACGAGCAGTACTTC
TRBJ2-7 | NA | TRBV13 | CASSTDDSYEQYF | TGTGCCAGCAGCACGGACGACTCCTACGAGCAGTACTTC
TRBJ1-1 | NA | TRBV15 | CATSWVGSGNTEAFF | TGTGCCACCAGCTGGGTGGGGAGCGGGAACACTGAAGCTTTCTTT
TRBJ2-5 | NA | TRBV11-2 | CASSGVGTQYF | TGTGCCAGCAGCGGGGTTGGGACCCAGTACTTC
TRBJ1-4 | NA | TRBV5-6 | CASSLARKTGRNEKLFF | TGTGCCAGCAGCTTGGCCCGGAAGACAGGCCGTAATGAAAAACTGTTTTTT
TRBJ2-2 | NA | TRBV2 | CASSDSEGYGTGELFF | TGTGCCAGCAGTGATTCAGAGGGTTATGGGACCGGGGAGCTGTTTTTT
TRBJ2-2 | TRBD2 | TRBV11-2 | CASSESGRGGELFF | TGTGCCAGCAGCGAGAGCGGGAGGGGTGGGGAGCTGTTTTTT
TRBJ1-3 | NA | TRBV4-1 | CASSQLSIGARAGNTIYF | TGCGCCAGCAGCCAGCTCTCGATCGGGGCAAGGGCTGGAAACACCATATATTTT
TRBJ1-4 | NA | TRBV4-1 | CASSPRVGGGRNEKLFF | TGCGCCAGCAGCCCAAGAGTGGGGGGGGGACGTAATGAAAAACTGTTTTTT
TRBJ1-4 | TRBD1 | TRBV27 | CASSPGGSNEKLFF | TGTGCCAGCAGCCCAGGGGGAAGTAATGAAAAACTGTTTTTT
TRBJ2-6 | NA | TRBV4-1 | CASSQVSPSGANVLTF | TGCGCCAGCAGCCAAGTCAGTCCCTCTGGGGCCAACGTCCTGACTTTC
TRBJ2-6 | NA | TRBV5-3 | CARSFTTSGANVLTF | TGTGCCAGAAGCTTCACCACCTCTGGGGCCAACGTCCTGACTTTC
TRBJ2-2 | TRBD1 | TRBV4-1 | CASSHGQGTGELFF | TGCGCCAGCAGCCACGGACAGGGAACCGGGGAGCTGTTTTTT
TRBJ2-7 | NA | TRBV7-8 | CASSLGSWVPTRPGSEQYF | TGTGCCAGCAGCTTAGGTTCGTGGGTCCCAACCCGCCCAGGATCCGAGCAGTACTTC
TRBJ2-7 | NA | TRBV7-2 | CASSLVGSSSYEQYF | TGTGCCAGCAGCTTAGTAGGTTCGAGCTCCTACGAGCAGTACTTC
TRBJ2-1 | TRBD1 | TRBV7-9 | CASSLAVATGTGVYNEQFF | TGTGCCAGCAGCTTAGCCGTAGCCACAGGGACAGGGGTCTACAATGAGCAGTTCTTC
TRBJ1-1 | TRBD1 | TRBV6-1 | CASSAFPGQGNTEAFF | TGTGCCAGCAGTGCTTTCCCGGGACAGGGGAACACTGAAGCTTTCTTT
TRBJ1-1 | NA | TRBV10-2 | CASSMDRLMNTEAFF | TGCGCCAGCAGTATGGACAGACTCATGAACACTGAAGCTTTCTTT
TRBJ2-5 | NA | TRBV9 | CASSEGTLNQETQYF | TGTGCCAGCAGCGAAGGGACTTTGAACCAAGAGACCCAGTACTTC
TRBJ2-2 | NA | TRBV7-7 | CASSLGADGSNTGELFF | TGTGCTAGCAGCTTAGGGGCGGACGGATCGAACACCGGGGAGCTGTTTTTT
TRBJ2-3 | NA | TRBV27 | CASSPIVSGTDTQYF | TGTGCCAGCAGTCCGATCGTGTCAGGCACAGATACGCAGTATTTT
TRBJ1-2 | NA | TRBV6-5 | CASKGDGYTF | TGTGCCAGCAAGGGGGACGGCTACACCTTC
TRBJ1-5 | NA | TRBV4-2 | CASSQVGLLGNQPQHF | TGTGCCAGCAGCCAAGTAGGGCTCTTGGGTAATCAGCCCCAGCATTTT